This TCR beta chain was captured in a study of blood T cells in healthy people across ages. Study-wide points: Possibly, changes in expanded clonotypes were confounded because donor CMV status was unknown.

About this clonotype itself: What it recognizes is unknown.

Together with a sample-barcoded 5' primer, a J-beta primer mix was included in a second PCR lasting about 7 to 11 cycles. TCRdb ran MiXCR on the 5' RACE reads and lists one entry per CDR3 protein. Among about 640,000 distinct CDR3 sequences listed, roughly three fifths were seen once. Trimming pared 1 base from V and 5 bases from J, leaving 27 bases between. The germline V gene encodes CDR1 SGHTA and CDR2 FQGNSA. The CDR3 is made up of 19 amino acids. Each individual donor underwent a draw of about 9.9 milliliters of peripheral blood. PBMCs, at least 7 million per sample, were isolated. Per sample, no less than 6 micrograms of total RNA were extracted.

Sequenced material: blood. The sequence came from a man in his sixties in good health. V is TRBV7-2 and J is TRBJ2-7; D is unclear. The CDR3 DNA sequence: TGTGCCAGCAGCTTAGTTCCTTTTCTCCTTCCGGGCCGAACACACGAGCAGTACTTC. It encodes CASSLVPFLLPGRTHEQYF.